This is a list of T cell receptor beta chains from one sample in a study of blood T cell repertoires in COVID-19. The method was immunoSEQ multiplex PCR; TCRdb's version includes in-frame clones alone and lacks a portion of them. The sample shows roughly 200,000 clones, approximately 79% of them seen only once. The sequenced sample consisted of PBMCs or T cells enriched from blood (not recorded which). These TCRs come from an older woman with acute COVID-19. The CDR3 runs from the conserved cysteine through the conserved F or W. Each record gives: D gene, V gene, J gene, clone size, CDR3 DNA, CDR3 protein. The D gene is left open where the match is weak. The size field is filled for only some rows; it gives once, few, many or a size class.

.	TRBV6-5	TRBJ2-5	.	TGTGCCAGCAGTTTGACGGGGGTCGAGGCGACCCAGTACTTC	CASSLTGVEATQYF
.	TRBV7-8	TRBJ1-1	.	TGTGCCAGCAGCTTAGTTAGGACAATGAACACTGAAGCTTTCTTT	CASSLVRTMNTEAFF
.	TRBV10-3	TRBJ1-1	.	TGTGCCATCAGTCGAGGGATGAACACTGAAGCTTTCTTT	CAISRGMNTEAFF
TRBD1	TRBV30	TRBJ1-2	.	TGTGCCTGGAGGCTGACCGGGACAGGCGGCTACACCTTC	CAWRLTGTGGYTF
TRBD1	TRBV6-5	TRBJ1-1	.	TGTGCCAGCAGGGGTGGGACAGTAAACACTGAAGCTTTCTTT	CASRGGTVNTEAFF
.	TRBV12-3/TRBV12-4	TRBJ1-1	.	TGTGCCAGCAGAAACCCCCCGGAGACTGAAGCTTTCTTT	CASRNPPETEAFF
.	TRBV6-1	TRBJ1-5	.	TGTGCCAGCAGTGACGGGGGGGAGGTCGGTCAGCCCCAGCATTTT	CASSDGGEVGQPQHF
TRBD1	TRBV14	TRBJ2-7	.	TGTGCCAGCAGCCGCAAACCGGGACAGGGGGCATACGAGCAGTACTTC	CASSRKPGQGAYEQYF
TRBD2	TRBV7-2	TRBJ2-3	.	TGTGCCAGCAGCCTCCTAGCGGGGGAGGGCACAGATACGCAGTATTTT	CASSLLAGEGTDTQYF
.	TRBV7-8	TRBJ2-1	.	TGTGCCAGCAGCTACAAATCGTTGCGGCCGAGCTCCTACAATGAGCAGTTCTTC	CASSYKSLRPSSYNEQFF
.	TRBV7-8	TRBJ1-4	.	TGTGCCAGCAGCCCCCGGTCGAGGGCTGAAAAACTGTTTTTT	CASSPRSRAEKLFF
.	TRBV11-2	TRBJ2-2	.	TGTGCCAGCAGCTTCAGCACCGGGGAGCTGTTTTTT	CASSFSTGELFF
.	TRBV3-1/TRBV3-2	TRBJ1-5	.	TGTGCCAGCAGCCAAGATTTAGGCAATCAGCCCCAGCATTTT	CASSQDLGNQPQHF
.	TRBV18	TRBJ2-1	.	TGTGCCAGCTCACCGAGCGGTACCTACAATGAGCAGTTCTTC	CASSPSGTYNEQFF
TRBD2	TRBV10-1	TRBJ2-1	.	TGCGCCAGCAGCTATTTTAGCGGGGGGGCCAATGAGCAGTTCTTC	CASSYFSGGANEQFF
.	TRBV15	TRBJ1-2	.	TGTGCCACCAGCCGGGCTAACTATGGCTACACCTTC	CATSRANYGYTF
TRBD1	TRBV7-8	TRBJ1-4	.	TGTGCCAGCAGCTTACGGCGGGACAGGGGAAGTGAAAAACTGTTTTTT	CASSLRRDRGSEKLFF
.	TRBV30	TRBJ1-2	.	TGTGCCTGGAGTGCGGAGGGAGGCCAGTTCTATGGCTACACCTTC	CAWSAEGGQFYGYTF
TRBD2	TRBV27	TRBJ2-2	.	TGTGCCAGCAGTCTATGGACGACTAGCGGGAGAGGGGGGGAGCTGTTTTTT	CASSLWTTSGRGGELFF
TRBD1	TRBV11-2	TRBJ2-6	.	TGTGCCAGCAGCTTTGGGACAGCCGCCTCTGGGGCCAACGTCCTGACTTTC	CASSFGTAASGANVLTF
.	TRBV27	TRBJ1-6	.	TGTGCCAGCAGTAACGGACAGCCGGCCGTGGGCTCACCCCTCCACTTT	CASSNGQPAVGSPLHF
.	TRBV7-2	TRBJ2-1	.	TGTGCCAGCCACGGAGGTGGGAAAAGGTATGAGCAGTTCTTC	CASHGGGKRYEQFF
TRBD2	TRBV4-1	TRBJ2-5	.	TGCGCCAGCAGCCCGGGGGGACCCCCTCAAGAGACCCAGTACTTC	CASSPGGPPQETQYF
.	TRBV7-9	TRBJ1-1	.	TGTGCCAGCAGCTCAAAGGGGGAAGCTTTCTTT	CASSSKGEAFF
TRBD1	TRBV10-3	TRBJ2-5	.	TGTGCCATCAGTGCGGCAGGGGGAGAGACCCAGTACTTC	CAISAAGGETQYF
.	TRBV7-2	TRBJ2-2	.	TGTGCCAGCAGCCCCTTTTTTTCAGGGGCCGGGGAGCTGTTTTTT	CASSPFFSGAGELFF
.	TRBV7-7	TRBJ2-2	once	TGTGCCAGCAGCCCAGTCAGGGAAAGCACCGGGGAGCTGTTTTTT	CASSPVRESTGELFF
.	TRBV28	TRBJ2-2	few	TGTGCCAGCAGCCCACCCACAGGGATCGGGGAGCTGTTTTTT	CASSPPTGIGELFF
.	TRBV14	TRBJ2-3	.	TGTGCCAGCAGCCAAGGCAGAGATACGCAGTATTTT	CASSQGRDTQYF
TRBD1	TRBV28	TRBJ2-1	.	TGTGCCAGCAGTCTGACAGGGCCCCTTTCAAATGAGCAGTTCTTC	CASSLTGPLSNEQFF
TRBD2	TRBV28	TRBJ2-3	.	TGTGCCAGCAGTTTATTAGCGGGAAATACGCAGTATTTT	CASSLLAGNTQYF
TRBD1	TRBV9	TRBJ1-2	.	TGTGCCAGCAGCGCCAGGACAGGCTATGGCTACACCTTC	CASSARTGYGYTF
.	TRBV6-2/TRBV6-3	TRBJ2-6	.	TGTGCCAGCAGTCACAGGATCCTCGGGGCCAACGTCCTGACTTTC	CASSHRILGANVLTF
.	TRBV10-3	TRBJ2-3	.	TGTGCCATCACGGCCCTAGCAATGATAGATACGCAGTATTTT	CAITALAMIDTQYF
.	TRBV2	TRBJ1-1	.	TGTGCCAGCAGTGGGGCCAGGGTTATGAACACTGAAGCTTTCTTT	CASSGARVMNTEAFF
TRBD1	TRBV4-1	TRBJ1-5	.	TGCGCCAGCAGGGAGACAGGGGCAGGCCAGCCCCAGCATTTT	CASRETGAGQPQHF
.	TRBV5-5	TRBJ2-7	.	TGTGCCAGCAGCTTGGGACAAATGAGCTCCTACGAGCAGTACTTC	CASSLGQMSSYEQYF
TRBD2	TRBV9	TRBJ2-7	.	TGTGCCAGCAGCCCGGGCTTTCGAGCGGGAGTCGGTAGGCGATCCTACGAGCAGTACTTC	CASSPGFRAGVGRRSYEQYF
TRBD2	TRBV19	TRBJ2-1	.	TGTGCCAGTAGTATAAGACGATTTAGCGGGAGGGCCTACAATGAGCAGTTCTTC	CASSIRRFSGRAYNEQFF